This paragraph covers one TCR beta chain sequence. What it recognizes is unknown. These data are taken from a study of T cell repertoires in cytomegalovirus infection. About the study: In public TCR beta signatures, there were indications of both CMV infection and matching HLA type.

Study results and limitations: It was HLA-C-restricted CMV-specific TCR beta clonotypes that dominated the response ex vivo.

In germline, CDR1 is SGHDN, CDR2 FVKESK. CDR3 length equals 13 residues. V lost 4 bases to trimming and J lost 8 bases, with 14 bases between them. TCRdb re-analysed the reads in MiXCR, keeping a single row per CDR3 protein. The sample includes about a million distinct CDR3 sequences, 25% to 40% of them seen just once. V is TRBV14 and J is TRBJ1-2; tentative D call: TRBD1 (6 bases). This sequence was found in a human donor in good health (CMV status not recorded). Some clones in this sample may be carry-over from other donors' samples. This sample comprised cultured CD8+ T cells from PBMCs, obtained from culture after CMV antigen stimulation. CDR3 loop: CASSRDRSGGYTF. The CDR3 DNA reads TGTGCCAGCAGCCGAGACAGGTCGGGAGGCTACACCTTC.